The 10 T cell receptor beta chains below come from one sample, sequenced in a study of technical replicates of blood from a handful of donors. Profiling relied on immunoSEQ multiplex PCR, and the TCRdb table lists in-frame clones only, not all of them. This table holds some 79,000 clones, 75% to 95% found once. Specimen: T cells isolated from PBMCs. The receptors stem from a human donor in good health. Some clones in this sample may be carry-over from other donors' samples.

V gene TRBV28 combines with J gene TRBJ2-4, with D possibly TRBD1 on 6 matching bases. The CDR3 totals 13 residues. Trimming shortened V by 5 bases and J by 1 base, and 6 bases separated the two germline ends. Germline CDR1 reads MDHEN; CDR2 reads SYDVKM. CDR3: CASSQGAKNIQYF. In DNA form, the CDR3 reads TGTGCCAGCAGTCAGGGGGCCAAAAACATTCAGTACTTC.

This chain joins TRBV19 and TRBJ1-2; 11 nucleotides align to TRBD1. The V gene end was trimmed by 10 bases and the J gene end by 4 bases; junction bases not matched to a gene: 8. CDR1 is LNHDA, CDR2 SQIVND, per germline (reference sequence). The CDR3 extends over 14 amino acids. CDR3 amino acids: CATKFGQGAYGYTF. The CDR3, as DNA: TGTGCCACTAAGTTTGGACAGGGGGCCTATGGCTACACCTTC. Full variable domain (outside the CDR3, taken from reference TRBV19 and TRBJ1-2): DGGITQSPKYLFRKEGQNVTLSCEQNLNHDAMYWYRQDPGQGLRLIYYSQIVNDFQKGDIAEGYSVSREKKESFPLTVTSAQKNPTAFYLCATKFGQGAYGYTFGSGTRLTVV.

In its sample, this clone was seen once. The chain has TRBV4-1 and TRBJ2-1; tentative D call: TRBD2 (5 bases). V shed 1 base and J shed 3 bases, with 13 bases lying between them. Per the germline V gene, CDR1 is MGHRA and CDR2 is YSYEKL. The CDR3 is 16 amino acids. The CDR3 nucleotides are TGCGCCAGCAGCCAAGCTTCCCGGGAAGTCTACAATGAGCAGTTCTTC. Residues: CASSQASREVYNEQFF.

The chain uses TRBV4-1 and TRBJ2-1; TRBD1 aligns across 7 bases. The CDR3 runs 14 residues. V was pared by 1 base and J by 7 bases, with 4 bases of the junction left unmatched. The V gene's germline CDR1 is MGHRA and CDR2 YSYEKL. CDR3 protein: CASSQVTGANEQFF. In DNA, the CDR3 is TGCGCCAGCAGCCAAGTAACAGGGGCTAATGAGCAGTTCTTC.

J is TRBJ1-1 and V is TRBV15; D unresolved. The CDR3 loop spans 14 amino acids. Germline CDR1 reads LNHNV; CDR2 reads YYDKDF (reference sequence). Trimming took off 5 bases at V and 0 bases at J, with 10 bases between the two ends. CDR3 residues: CATSGLTVNTEAFF. The CDR3 nucleotides read TGTGCCACCAGCGGCCTTACAGTGAACACTGAAGCTTTCTTT.

The chain couples TRBV29-1 to TRBJ2-1; no reliable D call. Trimming stripped 3 bases from V and 12 bases from J, with 9 bases between. Looked up from germline, CDR1 is SQVTM and CDR2 is ANQGSEA. This CDR3 comprises 10 residues. The CDR3 loop is CSVEEQRQFF. The CDR3, as DNA: TGCAGCGTTGAGGAGCAGAGGCAGTTCTTC.

This chain uses TRBV4-1 with TRBJ2-1; D uncertain. Per germline, CDR1 MGHRA and CDR2 YSYEKL. V shed 8 bases and J shed 10 bases, with 15 bases lying between them. CDR3 size: 12 residues. In nucleotides, the CDR3 is TGCGCCAGCTCCTCTAAGCAACGAGAGCAGTTCTTC. Its protein is CASSSKQREQFF.

The chain has TRBV27 and TRBJ1-2, with D possibly TRBD1 on 6 matching bases. Trimming took off 4 bases at V and 6 bases at J, with 15 bases between the two ends. The CDR3 covers 14 residues. Germline assignment: CDR1 MNHEY and CDR2 SMNVEV (reference sequence). The CDR3 here is CASSSSLAGDGYTF. CDR3 coding DNA: TGTGCCAGCAGTTCCTCCCTGGCAGGGGATGGCTACACCTTC.

This CDR3 reads CASSREQGRNTEAFF. CDR3 in DNA: TGTGCCAGCAGCCGAGAACAGGGGAGGAACACTGAAGCTTTCTTT. The chain has TRBV28 and TRBJ1-1, with 7 bases identical to TRBD1. Germline trimming cut 6 bases from V and 1 base from J; bases unmatched to any gene: 8. The CDR3 spans 15 residues. Germline assignment: CDR1 MDHEN and CDR2 SYDVKM. The whole variable domain, filled in from reference TRBV28 and TRBJ1-1, reads DVKVTQSSRYLVKRTGEKVFLECVQDMDHENMFWYRQDPGLGLRLIYFSYDVKMKEKGDIPEGYSVSREKKERFSLILESASTNQTSMYLCASSREQGRNTEAFFGQGTRLTVV.

The chain is built from TRBV2 and TRBJ2-7; 9 bases line up with TRBD1. CDR3 size: 13 residues. Germline V lookup: CDR1 SNHLY, CDR2 FYNNEI. V lost 11 bases and J lost 5; bases outside the gene matches: 10. The CDR3 reads CARNRDREHEQYF. The CDR3 nucleotides read TGTGCCCGAAACCGGGACAGGGAACACGAGCAGTACTTC. The entire variable domain, with the rest obtained from reference TRBV2 and TRBJ2-7, is as follows: EPEVTQTPSHQVTQMGQEVILRCVPISNHLYFYWYRQILGQKVEFLVSFYNNEISEKSEIFDDQFSVERPDGSNFTLKIRSTKLEDSAMYFCARNRDREHEQYFGPGTRLTVT.